This TCR beta chain is drawn from a study of T cell changes during pregnancy in multiple sclerosis. TCRdb keeps only in-frame clones here, not all; method: immunoSEQ multiplex PCR. This sample has some 130,000 clones; less than 97% occur once, and the top ten carry around 0.4%. The V gene's germline CDR1 is SGHRS and CDR2 YFSETQ. The CDR3 covers 14 residues. The germline V and J ends were trimmed by 0 bases and 5 bases, with 11 bases remaining between them. The TCR comes from a female donor with multiple sclerosis, enrolled in a pregnancy study. The material was peripheral blood, obtained after pregnancy. The rearrangement uses TRBV5-1 and TRBJ2-5, with D perhaps TRBD2 (6 bases). The CDR3: CASSLGGVSETQYF. As DNA, the CDR3 is TGCGCCAGCAGCTTGGGCGGGGTTTCGGAGACCCAGTACTTC.